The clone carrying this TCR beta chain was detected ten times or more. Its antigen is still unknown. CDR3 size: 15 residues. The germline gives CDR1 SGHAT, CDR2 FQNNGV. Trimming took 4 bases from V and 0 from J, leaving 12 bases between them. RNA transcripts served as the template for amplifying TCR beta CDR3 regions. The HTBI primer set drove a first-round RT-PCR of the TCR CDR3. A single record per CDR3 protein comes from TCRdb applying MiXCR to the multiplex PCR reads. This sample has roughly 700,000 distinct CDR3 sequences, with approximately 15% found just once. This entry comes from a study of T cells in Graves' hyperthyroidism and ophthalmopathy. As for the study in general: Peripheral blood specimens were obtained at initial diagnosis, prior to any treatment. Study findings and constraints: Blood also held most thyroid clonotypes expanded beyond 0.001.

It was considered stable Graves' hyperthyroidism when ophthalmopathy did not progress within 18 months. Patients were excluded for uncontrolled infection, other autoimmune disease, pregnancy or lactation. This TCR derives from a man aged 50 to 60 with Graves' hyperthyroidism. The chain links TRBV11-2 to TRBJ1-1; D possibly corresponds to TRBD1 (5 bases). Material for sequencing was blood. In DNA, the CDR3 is TGTGCCAGCAGCTGGGGGGGGATGTTGAACACTGAAGCTTTCTTT. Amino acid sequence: CASSWGGMLNTEAFF.